The entry below describes one TCR beta chain. This sample was taken from a study of cytomegalovirus exposure and HLA in healthy donors. Both 60 Vbeta primers and 13 Jbeta primers went into the PCR. The assay was immunoSEQ multiplex PCR, and TCRdb's table has in-frame clones only and misses some. The sample carries approximately 130,000 clones, 70% to 80% recorded once. The receptor was derived from a woman aged 60-75 years in good health and CMV-seropositive. The sequenced sample consisted of PBMCs.

CDR3 sequence reads: CASSPDAVWGLSTDTQYF. The CDR3 DNA reads as TGTGCCAGCAGCCCCGACGCGGTTTGGGGGCTTAGCACAGATACGCAGTATTTT. The chain joins TRBV7-9 to TRBJ2-3; D possibly corresponds to TRBD1 (6 bases). Germline V gene sequence: CDR1 SEHNR, CDR2 FQNEAQ (reference sequence). CDR3 length: 18 residues. V lost 5 bases and J 0 bases, leaving 21 bases between the germline ends.